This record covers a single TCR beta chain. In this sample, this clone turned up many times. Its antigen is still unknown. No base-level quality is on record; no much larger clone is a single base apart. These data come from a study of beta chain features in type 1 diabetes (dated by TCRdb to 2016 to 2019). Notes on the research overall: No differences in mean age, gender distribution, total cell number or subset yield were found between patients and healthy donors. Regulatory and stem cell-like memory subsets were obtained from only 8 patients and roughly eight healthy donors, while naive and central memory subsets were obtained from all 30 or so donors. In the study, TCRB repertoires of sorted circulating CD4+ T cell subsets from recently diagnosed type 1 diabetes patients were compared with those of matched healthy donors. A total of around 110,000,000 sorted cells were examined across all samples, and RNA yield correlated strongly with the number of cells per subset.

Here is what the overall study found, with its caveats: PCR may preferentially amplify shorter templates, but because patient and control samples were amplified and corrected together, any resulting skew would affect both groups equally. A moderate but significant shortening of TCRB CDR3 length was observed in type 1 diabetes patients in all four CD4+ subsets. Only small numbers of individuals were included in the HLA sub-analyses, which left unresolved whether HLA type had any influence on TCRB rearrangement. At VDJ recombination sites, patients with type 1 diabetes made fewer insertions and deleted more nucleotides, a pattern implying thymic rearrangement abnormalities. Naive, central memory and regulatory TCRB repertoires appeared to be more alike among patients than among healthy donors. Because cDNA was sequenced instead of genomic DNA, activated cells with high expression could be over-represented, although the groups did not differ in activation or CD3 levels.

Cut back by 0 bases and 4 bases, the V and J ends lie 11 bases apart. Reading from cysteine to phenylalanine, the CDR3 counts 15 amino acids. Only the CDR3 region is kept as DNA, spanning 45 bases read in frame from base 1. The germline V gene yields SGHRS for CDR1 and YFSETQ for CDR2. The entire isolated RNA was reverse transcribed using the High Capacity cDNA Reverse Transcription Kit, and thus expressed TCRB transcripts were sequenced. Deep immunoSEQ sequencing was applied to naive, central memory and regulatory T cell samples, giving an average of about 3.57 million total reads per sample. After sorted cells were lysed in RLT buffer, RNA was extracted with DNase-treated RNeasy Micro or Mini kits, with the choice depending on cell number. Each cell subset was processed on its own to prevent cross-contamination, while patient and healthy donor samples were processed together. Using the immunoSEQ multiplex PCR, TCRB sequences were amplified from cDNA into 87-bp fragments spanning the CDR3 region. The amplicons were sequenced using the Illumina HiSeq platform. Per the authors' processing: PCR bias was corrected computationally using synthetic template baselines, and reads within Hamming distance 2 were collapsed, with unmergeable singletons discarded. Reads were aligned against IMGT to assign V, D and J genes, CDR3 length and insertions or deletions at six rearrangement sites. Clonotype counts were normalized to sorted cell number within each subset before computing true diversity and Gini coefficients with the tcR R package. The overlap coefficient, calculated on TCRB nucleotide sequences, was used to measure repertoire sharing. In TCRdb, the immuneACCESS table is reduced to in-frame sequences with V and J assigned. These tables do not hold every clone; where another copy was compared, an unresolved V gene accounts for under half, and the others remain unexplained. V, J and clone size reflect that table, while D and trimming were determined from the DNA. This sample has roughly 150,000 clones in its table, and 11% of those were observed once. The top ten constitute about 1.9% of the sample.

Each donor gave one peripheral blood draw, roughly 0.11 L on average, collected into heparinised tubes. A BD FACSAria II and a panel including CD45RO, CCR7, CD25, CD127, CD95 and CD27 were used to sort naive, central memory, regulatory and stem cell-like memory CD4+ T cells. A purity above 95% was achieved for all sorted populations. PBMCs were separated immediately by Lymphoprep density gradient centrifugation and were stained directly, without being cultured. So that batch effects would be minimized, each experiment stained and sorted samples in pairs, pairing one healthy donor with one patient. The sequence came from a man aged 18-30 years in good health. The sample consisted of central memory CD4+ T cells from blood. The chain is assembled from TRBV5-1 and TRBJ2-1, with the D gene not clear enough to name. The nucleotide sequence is TGCGCCAGCAGCTTGGGGCAGGCCAAGTACAATGAGCAGTTCTTC. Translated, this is CASSLGQAKYNEQFF.